This TCR beta chain was recovered during a study of blood T cell repertoires in COVID-19. Overall study: Material from acute and convalescent COVID-19 was sourced from the United States, Italy and Spain. PBMCs, B-cell-depleted T cells, or T cells provided the cDNA or gDNA that made up the material.

The CDR3 length is 15 residues. Germline V CDR1 and CDR2: MNHEY, SVGAGI. J was trimmed by 5 bases and V by 2 bases; bases with no gene match: 5. The Seattle patients, enrolled during active infection, were followed longitudinally. In the authors' workflow: Quantification of nucleated cells was approximated via reference gene primer amplification. Profiled with immunoSEQ multiplex PCR; TCRdb holds only in-frame clones, not every one. For V, J and clone size, that table is used; D and trimming come from the DNA. The table lists fewer than 300,000 clones, 80% to 95% of them singletons. The chain has TRBV6-5 and TRBJ1-4; 7 bases map to TRBD1. The source is a young woman with COVID-19, enrolled during active disease. The sequenced sample was peripheral blood. The CDR3 region is CASSYGDSQNEKLFF. CDR3 coding DNA: TGTGCCAGCAGTTACGGGGACAGCCAAAATGAAAAACTGTTTTTT.